The entry below describes one TCR beta chain. Original processing methods: Reference gene primer amplification in the assay estimated nucleated cell counts. Profiled with immunoSEQ multiplex PCR; TCRdb holds only in-frame clones, not every one. D and trimming were read from the DNA, whereas the V and J calls and clone size are those reported in that table. The sample comprises about 200,000 clones, approximately 88% of which are singletons, and roughly 27% rests with the top ten. These data are taken from a study of blood T cell repertoires in COVID-19. The V gene's germline CDR1 is LGHDT and CDR2 YNNKEL (reference sequence). V was clipped by 4 bases and J by 6 bases; unmatched bases: 10. The CDR3 extends over 15 amino acids.

The sequencing sample was made of peripheral blood. The TCR sequence derives from a man aged 35 to 55 with acute or convalescent COVID-19. The chain couples TRBV3-1 (or the pseudogene TRBV3-2) to TRBJ1-1, with 8 bases aligning to TRBD1. Here the CDR3 reads CASSPPGQAGAEAFF. Written as DNA, the CDR3 is TGTGCCAGCAGCCCCCCGGGACAGGCGGGGGCTGAAGCTTTCTTT.